This TCR beta chain was identified in a study of cytomegalovirus exposure and HLA in healthy donors. Study summary: HLA-typed donors were the source of roughly 80 million unique TCRs held in an early data release. Among around 400 genotyped donors, 65% to 90% fell in the Caucasian-associated ancestry cluster. Study-wide results and caveats: On later analysis, the bulk of CMV-associated TCR beta chains appeared to be HLA-restricted.

The germline V and J ends were trimmed by 8 bases and 6 bases, with 13 bases remaining between them. Looked up from germline, CDR1 is SGHVS and CDR2 is FQNEAQ. This CDR3 has 12 amino acids. The PCR was carried out with 60 Vbeta primers and 13 Jbeta primers. Generated by immunoSEQ multiplex PCR, the TCRdb table keeps only in-frame clones and is missing some. The sample yields 150,000 or so clones, around four fifths seen once. About this clone: Its antigen is unknown.

This receptor was identified in a woman aged 25 to 45 in good health and CMV-seronegative. The chain joins TRBV7-8 to TRBJ2-5; no definite D call. Sample: PBMCs. CDR3 sequence: CASVRPLQTQYF. The CDR3 nucleotides read TGTGCCAGCGTTCGCCCTCTACAGACCCAGTACTTC.